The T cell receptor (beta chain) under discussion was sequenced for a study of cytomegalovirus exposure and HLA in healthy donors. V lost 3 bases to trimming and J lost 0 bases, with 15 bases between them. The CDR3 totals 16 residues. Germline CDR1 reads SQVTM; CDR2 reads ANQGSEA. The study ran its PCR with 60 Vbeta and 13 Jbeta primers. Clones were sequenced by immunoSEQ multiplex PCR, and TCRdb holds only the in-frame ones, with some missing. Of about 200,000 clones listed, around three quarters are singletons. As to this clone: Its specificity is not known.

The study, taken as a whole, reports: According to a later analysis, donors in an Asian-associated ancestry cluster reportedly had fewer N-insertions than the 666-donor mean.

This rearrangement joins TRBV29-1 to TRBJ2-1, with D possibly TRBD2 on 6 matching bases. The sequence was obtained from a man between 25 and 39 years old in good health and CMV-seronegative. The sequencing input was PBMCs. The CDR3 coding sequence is TGCAGCGTTGAGTCGAGTAGCGGAAGCTCCTACAATGAGCAGTTCTTC. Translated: CSVESSSGSSYNEQFF.